Below are 26 T cell receptor beta chains sequenced from a single sample in a study of cytomegalovirus exposure and HLA in healthy donors. PCR amplification relied on 60 Vbeta primers (plus 13 Jbeta primers). The table came from immunoSEQ multiplex PCR; TCRdb's copy has only in-frame clones and leaves some out. The sample consists of about 150,000 clones, about three quarters of them appearing once. Sequencing input: PBMCs. The receptors here all came from a man aged 35 to 55 in good health and CMV-seropositive.

The rearrangement joins TRBV4-3 to TRBJ2-3, with 10 bases that match TRBD2. Germline loops: CDR1 LGHNA, CDR2 YSLEER. The CDR3 sequence is 15 residues long. The ends lost 5 bases at V and 6 bases at J; junction bases unmatched: 8. CDR3 DNA sequence: TGCGCCAGCAGCTCTCTAGCGGGAGTGGAGGATACGCAGTATTTT. This gives the protein CASSSLAGVEDTQYF.

V and J are TRBV30 and TRBJ2-7; 7 bases are shared with TRBD2. With V trimmed by 2 bases and J by 3 bases, 7 bases remained unmatched. The germline CDR1 and CDR2 sequences are GTSNPN and SVGIG (reference sequence). The CDR3 has 14 residues. CDR3 region: CAWSLRLASYEQYF. The CDR3 DNA sequence: TGTGCCTGGAGTCTGAGACTAGCTAGCTACGAGCAGTACTTC.

This clone was detected only a few times. The V gene is TRBV19, the J gene TRBJ1-2; D ambiguous. The CDR3 has 17 amino acids. V lost 3 bases to trimming and J lost 4 bases, with 21 bases between them. The germline gives CDR1 LNHDA, CDR2 SQIVND (reference sequence). The CDR3 protein is CASSIGLAEKPFYGYTF. CDR3 DNA: TGTGCCAGTAGTATCGGGTTGGCAGAGAAGCCGTTCTATGGCTACACCTTC.

The chain is built from TRBV19 and TRBJ2-3, with unresolved D. Trimming took off 5 bases at V and 2 bases at J, with 8 bases between the two ends. This CDR3 contains 13 residues. Germline lookup yields CDR1 LNHDA and CDR2 SQIVND (reference sequence). The CDR3 spells CASSLGLTDTQYF. The CDR3 DNA is TGTGCCAGTAGTTTGGGCCTCACAGATACGCAGTATTTT.

The CDR3 nucleotides are TGTGCCAGCAGCTCGACTAGCGGGCAAGAGACCCAGTACTTC. It yields the protein CASSSTSGQETQYF. This chain links TRBV7-7 with TRBJ2-5, with 10 bases identical to TRBD2. The germline gives CDR1 SSHAT, CDR2 FNYEAQ (reference sequence). With V trimmed by 4 bases and J by 2 bases, 1 base remained unmatched. This CDR3 contains 14 residues.

The chain joins TRBV5-1 to TRBJ2-5; 7 nucleotides line up with TRBD1. Germline CDR1 and CDR2: SGHRS and YFSETQ. This CDR3 contains 17 residues. The junction had 15 bases not matched to a gene; V was cut back by 6 bases and J by 1 base. CDR3 loop: CASTRPGLGTAQETQYF. The CDR3 bases are TGCGCCAGCACCCGACCCGGCTTAGGGACAGCCCAAGAGACCCAGTACTTC.

V gene TRBV11-2 combines with J gene TRBJ2-4; 13 nucleotides agree with TRBD2. Germline CDR1 SGHAT, CDR2 FQNNGV. The CDR3 loop spans 17 amino acids. With 5 bases clipped from V and 8 bases from J, the junction kept 12 bases outside the gene matches. This chain's CDR3 is CASSPQGLAGVVYIQYF. The DNA of the CDR3 is TGTGCCAGCAGCCCCCAAGGACTAGCGGGAGTAGTATACATTCAGTACTTC. Variable domain in full (rest from reference TRBV11-2 and TRBJ2-4): EAGVAQSPRYKIIEKRQSVAFWCNPISGHATLYWYQQILGQGPKLLIQFQNNGVVDDSQLPKDRFSAERLKGVDSTLKIQPAKLEDSAVYLCASSPQGLAGVVYIQYFGAGTRLSVL.

This clone was observed a handful of times. The genes are TRBV6-1 and TRBJ2-5; TRBD1 aligns across 8 bases. Germline V gene data show CDR1 as MNHNS and CDR2 as SASEGT. J gave up 2 bases and V 3 bases, and 2 bases lay outside the gene matches. The CDR3 length is 14 residues. The CDR3 bases are TGTGCCAGCAGTGATACAGGGGGTCAAGAGACCCAGTACTTC. This gives the protein CASSDTGGQETQYF.

The J gene is TRBJ1-5, the V gene TRBV5-8, with 10 bases matching TRBD1. J gave up 7 bases and V 4 bases, and 8 bases lay outside the gene matches. The CDR3 loop spans 15 amino acids. The germline gives CDR1 SGHTS, CDR2 YDEGEE. The CDR3 nucleotides are TGTGCCAGCAGCCCCCGAGACAGGGGGCTCCAGCCCCAGCATTTT. The encoded protein is CASSPRDRGLQPQHF.

The J gene is TRBJ2-1, the V gene TRBV5-1; D might be TRBD2 (5 bases). The CDR3 extends over 14 amino acids. From germline, CDR1 is SGHRS and CDR2 YFSETQ. Deletions cut 5 bases from V and 2 bases from J, with 11 bases between. In nucleotides, the CDR3 is TGCGCCAGCAGTTCAGCCGGGGCCTACAATGAGCAGTTCTTC. It is translated as CASSSAGAYNEQFF.

The J gene is TRBJ2-1, the V gene TRBV28; D possibly corresponds to TRBD1 (6 bases). The germline gives CDR1 MDHEN, CDR2 SYDVKM. The CDR3 runs to 13 residues. Trimming cost V 6 bases and J 6 bases, with 12 bases left between them. DNA for the CDR3: TGTGCCAGCAGACAGGGTTCGGCCAATGAGCAGTTCTTC. This encodes CASRQGSANEQFF.

DNA for the CDR3: TGTGCCAGCAGTCAGACAGGGCTAGGCGGCCTTAACTATGGCTACACCTTC. Its protein is CASSQTGLGGLNYGYTF. This chain joins TRBV27 and TRBJ1-2; TRBD1 matches at 7 bases. The CDR3 is made up of 17 amino acids. CDR1 is MNHEY and CDR2 is SMNVEV in the germline V gene (reference sequence). The V gene end was trimmed by 5 bases and the J gene end by 1 base; junction bases not matched to a gene: 13.

The rearrangement uses TRBV6-6 and TRBJ1-2; D gene unclear. The CDR3 totals 12 residues. Deletions cut 2 bases from V and 4 bases from J, with 5 bases between. Germline V gene lookup returns CDR1 MNHNY and CDR2 SVGAGI (reference sequence). In DNA, the CDR3 is TGTGCCAGCAGTTACCCCAGCTATGGCTACACCTTC. This gives the protein CASSYPSYGYTF.

This clone was detected ten times or more. The chain is built from TRBV4-1 and TRBJ2-1; D is possibly TRBD2 (6 bases). The germline V and J ends were trimmed by 7 bases and 3 bases, with 19 bases remaining between them. The germline V gene encodes CDR1 MGHRA and CDR2 YSYEKL. This CDR3 spans 16 amino acids. The CDR3 coding sequence is TGCGCCAGCACCGATCAGGTAGCGGAAAACTACAATGAGCAGTTCTTC. Translation: CASTDQVAENYNEQFF.

The rearrangement joins TRBV10-3 to TRBJ1-4; 10 positions match TRBD1. Trimming removed 0 bases from V and 12 bases from J; junction bases left unmatched: 7. CDR3 length: 15 residues. CDR1 ENHRY and CDR2 SYGVKD come from the germline V gene. The chain's CDR3 is CAISESSAGTGELFF. The CDR3 nucleotides are TGTGCCATCAGTGAGTCGTCCGCCGGGACAGGGGAACTGTTTTTT.

The chain couples TRBV11-2 to TRBJ1-1, with 9 nucleotides matching TRBD1. After removal of 5 bases from V and 1 base from J, the junction contained 17 bases not matched to a gene. Germline loops: CDR1 SGHAT, CDR2 FQNNGV. The CDR3 covers 19 residues. Here the CDR3 reads CASSHLFRTQGARNTEAFF. CDR3 coding DNA: TGTGCCAGCAGCCACCTTTTTAGGACACAGGGGGCGAGGAACACTGAAGCTTTCTTT.

The V and J genes are TRBV5-4 and TRBJ2-5; no clear D. CDR1 SGHNT and CDR2 YYREEE come from the germline V gene (reference sequence). The V end lost 0 bases, the J end lost 2 bases, and 8 bases lay between the germline ends. The CDR3 covers 14 residues. The chain's CDR3 is CASSLARAQETQYF. CDR3 in DNA: TGTGCCAGCAGCTTGGCGAGAGCTCAAGAGACCCAGTACTTC.

The chain combines TRBV6-6 with TRBJ2-7; D is perhaps TRBD2 (6 bases). Trimming cost V 6 bases and J 3 bases, with 18 bases left between them. Looked up from germline, CDR1 is MNHNY and CDR2 is SVGAGI (reference sequence). CDR3 length: 15 residues. The DNA of the CDR3 is TGTGCCAGCAGACAACTTGGAGCGGGTGGCTACGAGCAGTACTTC. As protein: CASRQLGAGGYEQYF.

The rearrangement joins TRBV6-5 to TRBJ1-2; TRBD1 is a possible D gene (6 bases). V shed 7 bases and J shed 7 bases, with 13 bases lying between them. Germline CDR1 MNHEY, CDR2 SVGAGI. The CDR3 loop spans 12 amino acids. The CDR3 bases are TGTGCCAGCACCCCAGGGGCGGCTGGCTACACCTTC. Translated: CASTPGAAGYTF.

The chain employs TRBV2 and TRBJ2-5; D call uncertain. Trimming took off 3 bases at V and 1 base at J, with 9 bases between the two ends. Germline lookup yields CDR1 SNHLY and CDR2 FYNNEI. The CDR3 is 14 residues long. The CDR3 region has the DNA TGTGCCAGCAGTGATTGGAGCAGCCAAGAGACCCAGTACTTC. It yields the protein CASSDWSSQETQYF. The variable domain in full, completed from reference TRBV2 and TRBJ2-5, reads EPEVTQTPSHQVTQMGQEVILRCVPISNHLYFYWYRQILGQKVEFLVSFYNNEISEKSEIFDDQFSVERPDGSNFTLKIRSTKLEDSAMYFCASSDWSSQETQYFGPGTRLLVL.

The chain has TRBV28 and TRBJ1-1; 8 nucleotides agree with TRBD1. CDR1 is MDHEN and CDR2 is SYDVKM in the germline V gene. The V segment lost 3 bases and the J segment 0 bases; nucleotides outside the gene matches: 6. The length of the CDR3 is 16 residues. CDR3 residues: CASSLPQGAMNTEAFF. CDR3 sequence (DNA): TGTGCCAGCAGTTTGCCCCAGGGGGCCATGAACACTGAAGCTTTCTTT.

The chain is built from TRBV2 and TRBJ2-7; weak D call: TRBD1 (6 bases). CDR3 length: 13 residues. V was trimmed by 11 bases and J by 1 base, leaving 15 bases between them. Germline CDR1 reads SNHLY; CDR2 reads FYNNEI. CDR3 nucleotide sequence: TGTGCCTCCGAACCGGACAGATCCTACGAGCAGTACTTC. As protein: CASEPDRSYEQYF.

This chain joins TRBV28 and TRBJ2-6; TRBD1 might be the D (6 bases). Germline V lookup: CDR1 MDHEN, CDR2 SYDVKM. The CDR3 length is 16 residues. Trimming stripped 5 bases from V and 0 bases from J, with 11 bases between. The DNA for the CDR3 is TGTGCCAGCAGTCTTATAGGGGGCTCTGGGGCCAACGTCCTGACTTTC. It is translated as CASSLIGGSGANVLTF.

This clone was picked up a small number of times. V is TRBV5-1 and J is TRBJ1-4; 10 bases map to TRBD1. There are 14 residues in the CDR3. V lost 4 bases, J lost 5 bases, and 2 bases stayed unmatched. Germline CDR1 reads SGHRS; CDR2 reads YFSETQ. The CDR3 loop is CASSRTGGNEKLFF. In DNA, the CDR3 is TGCGCCAGCAGCCGGACAGGGGGGAATGAAAAACTGTTTTTT.

The rearrangement links TRBV7-3 to TRBJ2-5, with D perhaps TRBD1 (7 bases). V shed 11 bases and J shed 4 bases, with 17 bases lying between them. Per the germline V gene, CDR1 is SGHTA and CDR2 is FQGTGA. The CDR3 totals 13 residues. CDR3 sequence (DNA): TGTGCCCGTCAAGCAGGGGGGCGAGAGACCCAGTACTTC. It is translated as CARQAGGRETQYF.

This chain uses TRBV5-1 with TRBJ2-2; 9 nucleotides align to TRBD2. CDR1 is SGHRS and CDR2 is YFSETQ in the germline V gene. The CDR3 has 14 residues. V lost 6 bases and J lost 3; bases outside the gene matches: 3. CDR3 DNA sequence: TGCGCCAGCACCCGGACTAGCGACACCGGGGAGCTGTTTTTT. Amino acids: CASTRTSDTGELFF. Full variable domain (rest looked up from reference TRBV5-1 and TRBJ2-2): KAGVTQTPRYLIKTRGQQVTLSCSPISGHRSVSWYQQTPGQGLQFLFEYFSETQRNKGNFPGRFSGRQFSNSRSEMNVSTLELGDSALYLCASTRTSDTGELFFGEGSRLTVL.